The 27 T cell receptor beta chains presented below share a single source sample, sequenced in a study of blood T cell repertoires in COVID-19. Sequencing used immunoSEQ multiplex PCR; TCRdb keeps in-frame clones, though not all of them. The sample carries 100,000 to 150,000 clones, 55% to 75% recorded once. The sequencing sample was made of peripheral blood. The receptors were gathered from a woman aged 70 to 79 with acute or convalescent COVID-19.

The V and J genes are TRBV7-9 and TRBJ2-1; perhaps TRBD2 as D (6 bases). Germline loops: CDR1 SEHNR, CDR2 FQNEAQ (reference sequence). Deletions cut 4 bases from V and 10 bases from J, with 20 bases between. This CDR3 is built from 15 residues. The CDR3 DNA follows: TGTGCCAGCAGCTCAAGCCAAGTTAGCGGTTCAGAGCAGTTCTTC. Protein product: CASSSSQVSGSEQFF.

This chain's CDR3 is CASSKTGLAGTNTGELFF. CDR3 DNA: TGCGCCAGCAGTAAGACGGGACTAGCGGGGACGAACACCGGGGAGCTGTTTTTT. The chain links TRBV10-2 to TRBJ2-2; 13 positions match TRBD2. V lost 5 bases and J lost 0; bases outside the gene matches: 6. Germline assignment: CDR1 WSHSY and CDR2 SAAADI. The CDR3 runs to 18 residues.

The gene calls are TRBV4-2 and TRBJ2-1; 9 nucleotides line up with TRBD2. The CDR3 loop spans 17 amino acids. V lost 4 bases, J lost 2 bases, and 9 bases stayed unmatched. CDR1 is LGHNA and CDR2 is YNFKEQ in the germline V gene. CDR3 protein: CASSPRGVAGAYNEQFF. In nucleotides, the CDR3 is TGTGCCAGCAGCCCCCGGGGAGTAGCGGGGGCCTACAATGAGCAGTTCTTC.

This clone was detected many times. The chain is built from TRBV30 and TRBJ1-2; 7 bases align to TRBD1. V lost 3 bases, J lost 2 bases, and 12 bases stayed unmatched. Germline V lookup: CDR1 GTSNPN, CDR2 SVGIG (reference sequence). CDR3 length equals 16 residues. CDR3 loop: CAWSLAWATGNYGYTF. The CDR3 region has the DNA TGTGCCTGGAGCCTGGCTTGGGCGACAGGGAACTATGGCTACACCTTC. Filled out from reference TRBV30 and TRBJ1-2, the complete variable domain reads SQTIHQWPATLVQPVGSPLSLECTVEGTSNPNLYWYRQAAGRGLQLLFYSVGIGQISSEVPQNLSASRPQDRQFILSSKKLLLSDSGFYLCAWSLAWATGNYGYTFGSGTRLTVV.

CDR3 amino acids: CASSQVTQGAANYGYTF. The DNA for the CDR3 is TGCGCCAGCAGCCAAGTAACCCAGGGGGCCGCTAACTATGGCTACACCTTC. This chain joins TRBV4-1 and TRBJ1-2; 8 bases line up with TRBD1. The J segment lost 0 bases and the V segment lost 1 base, leaving 7 bases of the junction unmatched. CDR3 length equals 17 residues. Germline CDR1 reads MGHRA; CDR2 reads YSYEKL.

CDR3 nucleotides: TGCAGCGTTTTAGCGGGAGATCCTAAATTCAATGAGCAGTTCTTC. Translated: CSVLAGDPKFNEQFF. This chain uses TRBV29-1 with TRBJ2-1; 9 bases are a match to TRBD2. The J segment lost 6 bases and the V segment lost 5 bases, leaving 11 bases of the junction unmatched. The germline V gene has CDR1 SQVTM and CDR2 ANQGSEA. CDR3 length equals 15 residues.

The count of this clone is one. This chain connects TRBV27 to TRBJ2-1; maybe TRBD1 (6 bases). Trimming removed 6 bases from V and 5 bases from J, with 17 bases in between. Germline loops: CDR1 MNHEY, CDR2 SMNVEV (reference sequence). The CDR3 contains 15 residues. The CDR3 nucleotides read TGTGCCAGCAGGCTCACTACCGGGACACACAATGAGCAGTTCTTC. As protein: CASRLTTGTHNEQFF.

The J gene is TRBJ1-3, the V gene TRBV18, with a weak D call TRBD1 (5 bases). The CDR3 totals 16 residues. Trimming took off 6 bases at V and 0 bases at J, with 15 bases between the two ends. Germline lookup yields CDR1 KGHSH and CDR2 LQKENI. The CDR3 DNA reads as TGTGCCAGCTCCCAACAGGAAACCTTCTCTGGAAACACCATATATTTT. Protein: CASSQQETFSGNTIYF.

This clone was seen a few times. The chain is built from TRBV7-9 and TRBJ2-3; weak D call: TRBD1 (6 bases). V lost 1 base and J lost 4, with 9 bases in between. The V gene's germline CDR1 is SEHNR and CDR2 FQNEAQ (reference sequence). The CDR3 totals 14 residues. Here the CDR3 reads CASSLGGGPDTQYF. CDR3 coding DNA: TGTGCCAGCAGCTTAGGAGGGGGTCCAGATACGCAGTATTTT.

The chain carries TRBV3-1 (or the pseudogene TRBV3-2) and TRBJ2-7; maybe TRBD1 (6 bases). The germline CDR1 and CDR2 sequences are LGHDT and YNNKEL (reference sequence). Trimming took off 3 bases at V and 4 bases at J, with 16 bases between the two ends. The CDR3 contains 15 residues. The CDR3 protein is CASSHGHRDFYEQYF. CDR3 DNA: TGTGCCAGCAGCCACGGGCACAGGGATTTTTACGAGCAGTACTTC.

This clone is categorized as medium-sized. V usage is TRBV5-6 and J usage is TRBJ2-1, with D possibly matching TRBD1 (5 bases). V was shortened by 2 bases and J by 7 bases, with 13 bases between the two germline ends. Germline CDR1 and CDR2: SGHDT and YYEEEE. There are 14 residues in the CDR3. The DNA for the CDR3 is TGTGCCAGCAGCTTTACAGGAGCTGGGAATGAGCAGTTCTTC. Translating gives CASSFTGAGNEQFF.

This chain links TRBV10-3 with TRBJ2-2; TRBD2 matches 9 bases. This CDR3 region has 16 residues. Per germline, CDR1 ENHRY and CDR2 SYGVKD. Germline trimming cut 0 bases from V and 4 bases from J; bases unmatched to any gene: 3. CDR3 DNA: TGTGCCATCAGTGAGTCGCGCGGGAGGGTCACCGGGGAGCTGTTTTTT. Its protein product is CAISESRGRVTGELFF.

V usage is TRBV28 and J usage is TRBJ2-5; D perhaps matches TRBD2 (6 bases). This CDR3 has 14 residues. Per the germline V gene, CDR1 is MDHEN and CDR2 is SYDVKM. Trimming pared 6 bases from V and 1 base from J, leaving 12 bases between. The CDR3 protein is CASRDGGPQETQYF. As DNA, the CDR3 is TGTGCCAGCAGGGACGGGGGACCCCAAGAGACCCAGTACTTC. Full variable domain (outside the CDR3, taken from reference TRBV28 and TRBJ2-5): DVKVTQSSRYLVKRTGEKVFLECVQDMDHENMFWYRQDPGLGLRLIYFSYDVKMKEKGDIPEGYSVSREKKERFSLILESASTNQTSMYLCASRDGGPQETQYFGPGTRLLVL.

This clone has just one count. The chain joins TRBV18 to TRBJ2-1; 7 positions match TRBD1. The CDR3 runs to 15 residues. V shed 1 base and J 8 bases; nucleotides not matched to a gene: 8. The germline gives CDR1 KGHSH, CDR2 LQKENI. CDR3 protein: CASSPQLTGSDEQFF. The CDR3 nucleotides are TGTGCCAGCTCACCACAATTGACAGGGAGTGATGAGCAGTTCTTC.

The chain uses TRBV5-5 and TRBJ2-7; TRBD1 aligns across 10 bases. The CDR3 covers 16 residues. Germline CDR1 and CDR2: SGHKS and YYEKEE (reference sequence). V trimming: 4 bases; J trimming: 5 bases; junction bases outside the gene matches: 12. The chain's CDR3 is CASSRTAGQGMHEQYF. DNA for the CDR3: TGTGCCAGCAGCCGCACGGCGGGACAGGGGATGCACGAGCAGTACTTC. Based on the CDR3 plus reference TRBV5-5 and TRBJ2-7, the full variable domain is DAGVTQSPTHLIKTRGQQVTLRCSPISGHKSVSWYQQVLGQGPQFIFQYYEKEERGRGNFPDRFSARQFPNYSSELNVNALLLGDSALYLCASSRTAGQGMHEQYFGPGTRLTVT.

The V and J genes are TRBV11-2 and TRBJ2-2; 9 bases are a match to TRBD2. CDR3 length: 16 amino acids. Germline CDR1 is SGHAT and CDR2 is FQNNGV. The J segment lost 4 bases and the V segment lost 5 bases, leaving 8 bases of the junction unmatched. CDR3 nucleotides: TGTGCCAGCAGCAGGAACCTAGCGGGGCCCACCGGGGAGCTGTTTTTT. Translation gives CASSRNLAGPTGELFF.

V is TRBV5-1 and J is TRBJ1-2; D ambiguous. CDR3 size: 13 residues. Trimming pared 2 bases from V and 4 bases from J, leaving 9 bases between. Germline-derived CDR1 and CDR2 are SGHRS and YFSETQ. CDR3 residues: CASSFGVGYGYTF. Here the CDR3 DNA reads TGCGCCAGCAGCTTCGGAGTGGGCTATGGCTACACCTTC. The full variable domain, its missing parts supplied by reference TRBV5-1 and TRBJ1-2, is KAGVTQTPRYLIKTRGQQVTLSCSPISGHRSVSWYQQTPGQGLQFLFEYFSETQRNKGNFPGRFSGRQFSNSRSEMNVSTLELGDSALYLCASSFGVGYGYTFGSGTRLTVV.

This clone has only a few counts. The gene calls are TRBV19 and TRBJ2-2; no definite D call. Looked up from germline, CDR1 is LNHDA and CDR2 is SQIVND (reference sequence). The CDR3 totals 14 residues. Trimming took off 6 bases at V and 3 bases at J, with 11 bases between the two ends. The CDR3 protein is CASRSPVDTGELFF. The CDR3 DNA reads TGTGCCAGTAGGTCCCCGGTCGACACCGGGGAGCTGTTTTTT.

CDR3 sequence reads: CASSNQGNGGYTF. In DNA, the CDR3 is TGCGCCAGCAGCAATCAGGGGAATGGCGGCTACACCTTC. The chain recombines TRBV5-1 with TRBJ1-2; tentative D call: TRBD1 (6 bases). The germline V gene encodes CDR1 SGHRS and CDR2 YFSETQ. V was clipped by 4 bases and J by 8 bases, with 15 bases between them. The CDR3 length is 13 residues.

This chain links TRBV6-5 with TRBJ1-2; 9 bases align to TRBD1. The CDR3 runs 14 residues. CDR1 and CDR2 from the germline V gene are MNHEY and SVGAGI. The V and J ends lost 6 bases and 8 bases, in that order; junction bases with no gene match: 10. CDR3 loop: CASRPPGQGRGYTF. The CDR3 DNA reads TGTGCCAGCAGACCTCCGGGACAGGGCCGGGGCTACACCTTC.

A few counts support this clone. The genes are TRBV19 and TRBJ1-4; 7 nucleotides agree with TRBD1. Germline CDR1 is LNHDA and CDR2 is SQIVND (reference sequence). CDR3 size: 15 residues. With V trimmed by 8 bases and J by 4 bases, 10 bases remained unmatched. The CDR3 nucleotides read TGTGCCAGTTACAGGGGTCGCCGTCTTAATGAAAAACTGTTTTTT. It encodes CASYRGRRLNEKLFF.

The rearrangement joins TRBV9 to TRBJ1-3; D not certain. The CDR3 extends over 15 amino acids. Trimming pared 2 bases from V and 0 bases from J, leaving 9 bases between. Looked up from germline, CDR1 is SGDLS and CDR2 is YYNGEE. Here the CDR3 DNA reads TGTGCCAGCAGCGTTAACGGTAACTCTGGAAACACCATATATTTT. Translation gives CASSVNGNSGNTIYF. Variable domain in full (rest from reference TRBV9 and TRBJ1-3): DSGVTQTPKHLITATGQRVTLRCSPRSGDLSVYWYQQSLDQGLQFLIQYYNGEERAKGNILERFSAQQFPDLHSELNLSSLELGDSALYFCASSVNGNSGNTIYFGEGSWLTVV.

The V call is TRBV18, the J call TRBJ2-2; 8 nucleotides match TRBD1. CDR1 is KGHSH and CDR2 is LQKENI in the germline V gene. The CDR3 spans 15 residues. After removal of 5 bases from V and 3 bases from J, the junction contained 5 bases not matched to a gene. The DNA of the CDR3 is TGTGCCAGCTCATCCTTGGACAGGGACACCGGGGAGCTGTTTTTT. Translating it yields CASSSLDRDTGELFF.

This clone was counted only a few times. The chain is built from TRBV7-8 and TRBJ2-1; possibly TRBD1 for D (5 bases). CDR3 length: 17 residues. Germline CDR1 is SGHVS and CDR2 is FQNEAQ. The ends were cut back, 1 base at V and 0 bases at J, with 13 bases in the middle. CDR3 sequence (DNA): TGTGCCAGCAGCTTAGTCGGCAGGGTCGGCTCCTACAATGAGCAGTTCTTC. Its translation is CASSLVGRVGSYNEQFF.

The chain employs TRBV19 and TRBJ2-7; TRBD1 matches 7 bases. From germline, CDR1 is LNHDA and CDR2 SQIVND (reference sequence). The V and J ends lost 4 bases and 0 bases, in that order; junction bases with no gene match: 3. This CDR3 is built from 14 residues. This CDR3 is CASSRGQASYEQYF. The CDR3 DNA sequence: TGTGCCAGTAGTAGAGGACAGGCCTCCTACGAGCAGTACTTC.

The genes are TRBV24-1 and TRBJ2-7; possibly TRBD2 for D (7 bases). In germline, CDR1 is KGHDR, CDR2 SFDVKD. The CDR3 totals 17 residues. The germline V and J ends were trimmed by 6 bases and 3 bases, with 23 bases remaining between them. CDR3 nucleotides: TGTGCCACCAGTTCCGGGGAGGCGGGGGCTAAACGCTACGAGCAGTACTTC. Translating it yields CATSSGEAGAKRYEQYF.

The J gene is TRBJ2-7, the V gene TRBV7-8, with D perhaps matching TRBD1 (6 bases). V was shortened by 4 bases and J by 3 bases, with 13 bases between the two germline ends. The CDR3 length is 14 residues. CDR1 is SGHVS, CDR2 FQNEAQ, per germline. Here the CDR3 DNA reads TGTGCCAGCAGCTCTTTCCGGGACATCTACGAGCAGTACTTC. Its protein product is CASSSFRDIYEQYF.